The 16 T cell receptor beta chains listed next were all sequenced from one sample in a study of patients and donors after allogeneic stem cell transplantation. One entry per CDR3 protein, called by TCRdb with MiXCR from the RT-PCR reads. This sample carries 9,500 to 15,000 distinct CDR3 sequences, approximately 25% of them seen once, and the ten largest clones take roughly half. Material: blood, either unsorted or a sorted T cell fraction (not recorded which). The source of these receptors is a human donor who was either an allogeneic HSCT recipient or a stem cell or donor lymphocyte infusion donor (not recorded which). It is not recorded whose cells these are; they may come from a transplant donor.

This clonotype was recorded many times. The chain joins TRBV2 to TRBJ1-1, with a weak D call TRBD1 (6 bases). Germline V lookup: CDR1 SNHLY, CDR2 FYNNEI. Trimming removed 1 base at V and 2 bases at J, with 8 bases between. This CDR3 contains 14 residues. CDR3 DNA: TGTGCCAGCAGTGAAGTAGGGGGAAACACTGAAGCTTTCTTT. Translated: CASSEVGGNTEAFF.

In its sample, this clonotype was seen many times. This chain connects TRBV20-1 to TRBJ1-3, with 7 positions matching TRBD1. The CDR3 is 17 residues long. J gave up 0 bases and V 4 bases, and 12 bases lay outside the gene matches. Germline values: CDR1 DFQATT, CDR2 SNEGSKA (reference sequence). The CDR3 region has the DNA TGCAGTGCTACCGGACAGGCCCTTACCTTCTCTGGAAACACCATATATTTT. Amino acids: CSATGQALTFSGNTIYF.

The chain carries TRBV15 and TRBJ2-2, with D possibly matching TRBD2 (5 bases). The CDR3 has 20 amino acids. Germline V gene sequence: CDR1 LNHNV, CDR2 YYDKDF (reference sequence). V lost 2 bases, J lost 0 bases, and 22 bases lay in between. The DNA of the CDR3 is TGTGCCACCAGCAGACTAAGACTCAGCGGACGTCTTCCGAACACCGGGGAGCTGTTTTTT. This sequence encodes CATSRLRLSGRLPNTGELFF. Full variable domain (remainder filled in from reference TRBV15 and TRBJ2-2): DAMVIQNPRYQVTQFGKPVTLSCSQTLNHNVMYWYQQKSSQAPKLLFHYYDKDFNNEADTPDNFQSRRPNTSFCFLDIRSPGLGDTAMYLCATSRLRLSGRLPNTGELFFGEGSRLTVL.

The table lists this clonotype with a few counts. This rearrangement joins TRBV7-9 to TRBJ1-1; TRBD1 might be the D (6 bases). Trimming cost V 0 bases and J 3 bases, with 14 bases left between them. In germline, CDR1 is SEHNR, CDR2 FQNEAQ (reference sequence). The CDR3 is 16 residues long. The CDR3 here is CASSLALKGGDTEAFF. In nucleotides, the CDR3 is TGTGCCAGCAGCTTAGCGCTCAAGGGGGGTGACACTGAAGCTTTCTTT.

The chain combines TRBV28 with TRBJ1-3; D is ambiguous. Trimming removed 1 base at V and 0 bases at J, with 7 bases between. This CDR3 has 15 amino acids. The V gene's germline CDR1 is MDHEN and CDR2 SYDVKM. The CDR3 region has the DNA TGTGCCAGCAGTTTATCGTTTTTCTCTGGAAACACCATATATTTT. Translation: CASSLSFFSGNTIYF.

This clonotype was seen a single time. The genes are TRBV6-5 and TRBJ2-7; D is possibly TRBD2 (5 bases). Germline V gene lookup returns CDR1 MNHEY and CDR2 SVGAGI. The V gene lost 9 bases and the J gene lost 1 base, with 13 bases spanning the gap. This CDR3 is 13 amino acids long. The DNA for the CDR3 is TGTGCCAGTTTCCCCCGGGGTTCCTACGAGCAGTACTTC. This translates into CASFPRGSYEQYF.

This clonotype was counted many times. The chain carries TRBV6-5 and TRBJ1-1; no firm D call. V was trimmed by 8 bases and J by 10 bases, leaving 17 bases between them. This CDR3 region has 12 residues. Germline loops: CDR1 MNHEY, CDR2 SVGAGI. The CDR3 sequence is CASDGIGGSAFF. The CDR3 DNA sequence: TGTGCCAGCGATGGGATCGGAGGATCAGCTTTCTTT.

This clonotype was seen a handful of times. This sequence joins TRBV2 and TRBJ1-4, with D possibly being TRBD1 (5 bases). This CDR3 has 16 amino acids. With 6 bases removed from V and 8 bases from J, the gap between germline ends came to 22 bases. The germline V gene encodes CDR1 SNHLY and CDR2 FYNNEI. The CDR3 nucleotides read TGTGCCAGCAGCGCCACGCCAGGGCAGGGACCAGAAAAACTGTTTTTT. This codes for CASSATPGQGPEKLFF.

V is TRBV3-1 and J is TRBJ2-1, with 10 bases aligning to TRBD2. Per germline, CDR1 LGHDT and CDR2 YNNKEL (reference sequence). This CDR3 spans 16 amino acids. Trimming cost V 0 bases and J 3 bases; bases outside gene matches: 2. CDR3 in amino acids: CASSQDGTSVYNEQFF. The CDR3 DNA reads as TGTGCCAGCAGCCAAGACGGGACTAGCGTCTACAATGAGCAGTTCTTC.

This clonotype appeared a few times. The J gene is TRBJ1-5, the V gene TRBV28; TRBD1 might be the D (5 bases). V lost 1 base and J 7 bases, leaving 11 bases between the germline ends. The CDR3 is 14 residues long. Germline V gene lookup returns CDR1 MDHEN and CDR2 SYDVKM. This CDR3 reads CASSLLGLGQPQHF. The CDR3 bases are TGTGCCAGCAGTTTATTGGGGCTTGGGCAGCCCCAGCATTTT.

The table lists this clonotype with a few counts. The chain couples TRBV13 to TRBJ2-5; a possible D gene is TRBD2 (5 bases). The CDR3 spans 14 residues. V lost 6 bases and J 5 bases, leaving 16 bases between the germline ends. In germline, CDR1 is PRHDT, CDR2 FYEKMQ (reference sequence). Written as DNA, the CDR3 is TGTGCCAGCAGTCGGGGAATGCTCCGGGAGACCCAGTACTTC. It encodes CASSRGMLRETQYF.

The genes are TRBV6-2 or TRBV6-3 and TRBJ1-1; TRBD1 is a possible D gene (6 bases). The ends were cut back, 7 bases at V and 0 bases at J, with 12 bases in the middle. In germline, CDR1 is MNHEY, CDR2 SVGEGT. There are 14 residues in the CDR3. This chain's CDR3 is CASKPTGLNTEAFF. The CDR3 DNA reads as TGTGCCAGCAAACCGACAGGCCTGAACACTGAAGCTTTCTTT.

This clonotype was observed a few times. The rearrangement links TRBV6-6 to TRBJ1-2; D perhaps matches TRBD1 (6 bases). Germline V CDR1 and CDR2: MNHNY, SVGAGI (reference sequence). The CDR3 length is 15 residues. Trimming removed 0 bases at V and 4 bases at J, with 12 bases between. CDR3 sequence reads: CASSYSLTGTYGYTF. The CDR3 DNA is TGTGCCAGCAGTTACTCATTAACAGGGACCTATGGCTACACCTTC.

CDR3 DNA sequence: TGTGCCAGCGCCTACGGGACAGGGGGGTTTTCTAACTATGGCTACACCTTC. Translation: CASAYGTGGFSNYGYTF. The chain recombines TRBV2 with TRBJ1-2; TRBD1 matches at 11 bases. Germline loops: CDR1 SNHLY, CDR2 FYNNEI. Trimming at V came to 8 bases and at J to 0 bases, leaving 11 bases not matched to a gene. There are 17 residues in the CDR3.

The rearrangement uses TRBV7-3 and TRBJ2-1; 9 nucleotides line up with TRBD2. The germline V gene has CDR1 SGHTA and CDR2 FQGTGA. J lost 0 bases, V lost 4 bases, and 1 base had no gene match. The CDR3 is made up of 15 amino acids. As DNA, the CDR3 is TGTGCCAGCAGCTCTAGCGGGACCTCCTACAATGAGCAGTTCTTC. This gives the protein CASSSSGTSYNEQFF.

This clonotype has more than one count but fewer than ten. The CDR3 sequence: CSARTQGAFPPSNYGYTF. In DNA form, the CDR3 reads TGCAGTGCTCGGACTCAGGGGGCTTTCCCCCCCTCTAACTATGGCTACACCTTC. The rearrangement links TRBV20-1 to TRBJ1-2, with 8 bases identical to TRBD1. J was trimmed by 0 bases and V by 5 bases; bases with no gene match: 17. The CDR3 totals 18 residues. Germline assignment: CDR1 DFQATT and CDR2 SNEGSKA (reference sequence).